The 23 T cell receptor beta chains in this list originate from one sample, sequenced in a study of blood T cell repertoires in COVID-19. Method: immunoSEQ multiplex PCR; TCRdb's copy keeps in-frame clones and lacks some. The sample lists roughly 30,000 clones; approximately 87% were seen once. Sequenced material: peripheral blood. Receptors originate from a human donor in a cohort sampled during active COVID-19.

This rearrangement joins TRBV9 to TRBJ2-7; 9 bases are a match to TRBD2. The CDR3 spans 14 residues. V lost 0 bases to trimming and J lost 7 bases; unmatched junction nucleotides: 5. Per germline, CDR1 SGDLS and CDR2 YYNGEE. The CDR3 DNA is TGTGCCAGCAGCGTAGATCTAGCGGGGCGGGAGCAGTACTTC. This sequence encodes CASSVDLAGREQYF. Using reference TRBV9 and TRBJ2-7 for the parts outside the CDR3, the full variable domain is DSGVTQTPKHLITATGQRVTLRCSPRSGDLSVYWYQQSLDQGLQFLIQYYNGEERAKGNILERFSAQQFPDLHSELNLSSLELGDSALYFCASSVDLAGREQYFGPGTRLTVT.

V usage is TRBV11-3 and J usage is TRBJ1-1; D unclear. The CDR3 contains 14 residues. The V and J ends lost 1 base and 1 base respectively, with 7 bases between them. Germline loops: CDR1 SGHNT, CDR2 YENEEA. In DNA form, the CDR3 reads TGTGCCAGCAGCTTAGCAGGCAGGAACACTGAAGCTTTCTTT. It is translated as CASSLAGRNTEAFF. The full variable domain, its missing parts supplied by reference TRBV11-3 and TRBJ1-1, is EAGVVQSPRYKIIEKKQPVAFWCNPISGHNTLYWYLQNLGQGPELLIRYENEEAVDDSQLPKDRFSAERLKGVDSTLKIQPAELGDSAVYLCASSLAGRNTEAFFGQGTRLTVV.

This chain joins TRBV10-3 and TRBJ2-7; 7 bases are shared with TRBD2. CDR3 length equals 13 residues. V shed 6 bases and J 6 bases; nucleotides not matched to a gene: 8. CDR1 and CDR2 (germline): ENHRY, SYGVKD. The CDR3 sequence is CAIRGRLASEQYF. The CDR3 DNA sequence: TGTGCCATCAGAGGCCGACTAGCCTCCGAGCAGTACTTC.

V is TRBV6-5 and J is TRBJ1-1; perhaps TRBD1 as D (5 bases). V lost 3 bases and J 4 bases, leaving 12 bases between the germline ends. Per germline, CDR1 MNHEY and CDR2 SVGAGI. The CDR3 covers 14 residues. The CDR3 DNA sequence: TGTGCCAGCAGTTATAATAGACAGCTCACTGAAGCTTTCTTT. It yields the protein CASSYNRQLTEAFF.

By frequency in the sample, this clone is medium-sized (0.01 to 0.1%). This chain uses TRBV27 with TRBJ1-1; 9 nucleotides line up with TRBD1. The CDR3 covers 17 residues. V dropped 3 bases and J dropped 0; count of bases not matched to a gene: 8. In germline, CDR1 is MNHEY, CDR2 SMNVEV (reference sequence). CDR3 bases: TGTGCCAGCAGTTTTTACGGGACAGGGCAGATGAACACTGAAGCTTTCTTT. This encodes CASSFYGTGQMNTEAFF.

The J gene is TRBJ1-1, the V gene TRBV5-1, with 7 positions matching TRBD1. V lost 4 bases to trimming and J lost 0 bases; unmatched junction nucleotides: 3. CDR1 is SGHRS and CDR2 is YFSETQ in the germline V gene. This CDR3 contains 14 residues. The CDR3 is CASSGGQVNTEAFF. The CDR3 DNA reads TGCGCCAGCAGCGGCGGACAGGTGAACACTGAAGCTTTCTTT.

The chain links TRBV6-5 to TRBJ2-1; the match to TRBD1 covers 7 bases. The CDR3 runs 15 residues. The V and J ends lost 1 base and 8 bases, in that order; junction bases with no gene match: 8. The germline V gene has CDR1 MNHEY and CDR2 SVGAGI. CDR3 coding DNA: TGTGCCAGCAGTTACTGGACAGGAAGGATCTATGAGCAGTTCTTC. This codes for CASSYWTGRIYEQFF.

The CDR3 region is CASSLWREAPNEKLFF. In nucleotides, the CDR3 is TGTGCCAGCAGCTTATGGCGGGAGGCGCCTAATGAAAAACTGTTTTTT. The V and J genes are TRBV13 and TRBJ1-4; D remains ambiguous. Trimming left V 2 bases short and J 3 bases short, with 13 bases between. Germline V gene sequence: CDR1 PRHDT, CDR2 FYEKMQ (reference sequence). This CDR3 has 16 residues.

V is TRBV19 and J is TRBJ2-2, with D possibly being TRBD1 (5 bases). CDR3 length: 15 amino acids. In germline, CDR1 is LNHDA, CDR2 SQIVND (reference sequence). V was pared by 7 bases and J by 1 base, with 13 bases between. Written as DNA, the CDR3 is TGTGCCAGTACGTGGGCAGGGTGGAACACCGGGGAGCTGTTTTTT. This codes for CASTWAGWNTGELFF. Looking up the rest from reference TRBV19 and TRBJ2-2 gives the full variable domain: DGGITQSPKYLFRKEGQNVTLSCEQNLNHDAMYWYRQDPGQGLRLIYYSQIVNDFQKGDIAEGYSVSREKKESFPLTVTSAQKNPTAFYLCASTWAGWNTGELFFGEGSRLTVL.

The genes are TRBV23-1 and TRBJ1-4, with TRBD1 as a possible D gene (6 bases). TRBV23-1 is treated as an ORF (open reading frame) with a function not yet certain. CDR3 length: 14 residues. Trimming shortened V by 6 bases and J by 8 bases, and 16 bases separated the two germline ends. The CDR3: CASRGHAEGEKLFF. For the CDR3, the DNA is TGCGCCAGCAGGGGACACGCCGAAGGCGAAAAACTGTTTTTT.

The rearrangement joins TRBV29-1 to TRBJ2-3; 9 nucleotides agree with TRBD2. The CDR3 totals 17 residues. CDR1 and CDR2 (germline): SQVTM, ANQGSEA. The V and J ends lost 4 bases and 0 bases, in that order; junction bases with no gene match: 11. CDR3 loop: CSVVFAGGPSSTDTQYF. The CDR3 DNA is TGCAGCGTTGTATTTGCGGGGGGGCCGTCAAGCACAGATACGCAGTATTTT.

V gene TRBV13 combines with J gene TRBJ2-7; 10 bases line up with TRBD1. V trimming: 4 bases; J trimming: 6 bases; junction bases outside the gene matches: 6. The CDR3 covers 14 residues. CDR1 is PRHDT and CDR2 is FYEKMQ in the germline V gene (reference sequence). The CDR3 is CASSSGTGVSEQYF. CDR3 in DNA: TGTGCCAGCAGCTCCGGGACAGGGGTGAGCGAGCAGTACTTC. Full variable domain (remainder filled in from reference TRBV13 and TRBJ2-7): AAGVIQSPRHLIKEKRETATLKCYPIPRHDTVYWYQQGPGQDPQFLISFYEKMQSDKGSIPDRFSAQQFSDYHSELNMSSLELGDSALYFCASSSGTGVSEQYFGPGTRLTVT.

The chain employs TRBV19 and TRBJ1-2; 8 nucleotides align to TRBD1. The trim removed 9 bases at V and 6 bases at J, leaving 9 bases unmatched. CDR1 is LNHDA, CDR2 SQIVND, per germline (reference sequence). The CDR3 runs 13 residues. The CDR3 sequence is CASLRDRRDGYTF. CDR3 DNA sequence: TGTGCCAGCCTCCGGGACAGGAGGGATGGCTACACCTTC. Using reference TRBV19 and TRBJ1-2 for the parts outside the CDR3, the full variable domain is DGGITQSPKYLFRKEGQNVTLSCEQNLNHDAMYWYRQDPGQGLRLIYYSQIVNDFQKGDIAEGYSVSREKKESFPLTVTSAQKNPTAFYLCASLRDRRDGYTFGSGTRLTVV.

The chain carries TRBV7-9 and TRBJ2-7; TRBD2 matches 7 bases. Germline V gene sequence: CDR1 SEHNR, CDR2 FQNEAQ (reference sequence). With V trimmed by 5 bases and J by 0 bases, 7 bases remained unmatched. The CDR3 is 15 residues long. Written as DNA, the CDR3 is TGTGCCAGCAGCCGAACCAGCGGGGCCTCCTACGAGCAGTACTTC. Protein sequence: CASSRTSGASYEQYF.

The chain has TRBV5-1 and TRBJ2-1, with 15 nucleotides matching TRBD2. Losses at the gene ends were 3 bases for V and 7 bases for J; bases not matched to a gene: 2. Germline V gene data show CDR1 as SGHRS and CDR2 as YFSETQ. This CDR3 contains 15 residues. CDR3 residues: CASSSGLAGGNEQFF. The CDR3 DNA reads TGCGCCAGCAGCTCGGGACTAGCGGGGGGTAATGAGCAGTTCTTC. The whole variable domain, remainder taken from reference TRBV5-1 and TRBJ2-1, is KAGVTQTPRYLIKTRGQQVTLSCSPISGHRSVSWYQQTPGQGLQFLFEYFSETQRNKGNFPGRFSGRQFSNSRSEMNVSTLELGDSALYLCASSSGLAGGNEQFFGPGTRLTVL.

The DNA for the CDR3 is TGTGCCAGCAGCCCCCGAGGGACAGATGAAGCTTTCTTT. The encoded protein is CASSPRGTDEAFF. The chain couples TRBV7-9 to TRBJ1-1; 7 bases agree with TRBD1. Germline V CDR1 and CDR2: SEHNR, FQNEAQ (reference sequence). The V and J ends lost 5 bases and 7 bases, in that order; junction bases with no gene match: 7. The length of the CDR3 is 13 residues.

The V gene is TRBV5-6, the J gene TRBJ2-1, with 12 bases that match TRBD2. Germline V gene data show CDR1 as SGHDT and CDR2 as YYEEEE. Trimming cost V 2 bases and J 0 bases; bases outside gene matches: 3. The CDR3 is 17 amino acids. Here the CDR3 reads CASSFPSGGASYNEQFF. CDR3 nucleotides: TGTGCCAGCAGCTTCCCTAGCGGGGGGGCCTCCTACAATGAGCAGTTCTTC.

The chain employs TRBV7-6 and TRBJ2-1; TRBD2 aligns across 14 bases. The V gene's germline CDR1 is SGHVS and CDR2 FNYEAQ. This CDR3 comprises 17 residues. The trim removed 5 bases at V and 8 bases at J, leaving 11 bases unmatched. CDR3 region: CASSQTSGGAMVDEQFF. The CDR3 DNA reads as TGTGCCAGCAGCCAGACTAGCGGGGGGGCGATGGTCGATGAGCAGTTCTTC.

The chain combines TRBV29-1 with TRBJ2-7, with D uncertain. Germline assignment: CDR1 SQVTM and CDR2 ANQGSEA. Trimming took off 5 bases at V and 0 bases at J, with 11 bases between the two ends. The length of the CDR3 is 13 residues. The CDR3 DNA sequence: TGCAGCGTTTTAGTAAAGCCCTCCTACGAGCAGTACTTC. It encodes CSVLVKPSYEQYF.

This rearrangement joins TRBV15 to TRBJ2-3; a possible D gene is TRBD2 (6 bases). The CDR3 covers 16 residues. Germline loops: CDR1 LNHNV, CDR2 YYDKDF (reference sequence). The V end was cut by 0 bases, the J end by 6 bases, with 16 bases between. Written as DNA, the CDR3 is TGTGCCACCAGCAGAGATTTTAGGGAAGGAGGGGATACGCAGTATTTT. This codes for CATSRDFREGGDTQYF.

The chain couples TRBV6-5 to TRBJ1-4; D perhaps matches TRBD1 (5 bases). Germline values: CDR1 MNHEY, CDR2 SVGAGI. V was trimmed by 6 bases and J by 7 bases, leaving 18 bases between them. The CDR3 has 15 residues. The CDR3 DNA sequence: TGTGCCAGCAGCCGAGCGGGGGGGAGAGGTGAAAAACTGTTTTTT. Amino acids: CASSRAGGRGEKLFF.

This clone was observed once. The chain carries TRBV5-4 and TRBJ1-2; D possibly corresponds to TRBD1 (6 bases). Trimming cost V 3 bases and J 6 bases, with 9 bases left between them. The CDR3 covers 12 residues. CDR1 is SGHNT and CDR2 is YYREEE in the germline V gene (reference sequence). The CDR3 coding sequence is TGTGCCAGCAGCTCGGGACACAATGGCTACACCTTC. Residues: CASSSGHNGYTF. Complete variable domain (other parts from reference TRBV5-4 and TRBJ1-2): ETGVTQSPTHLIKTRGQQVTLRCSSQSGHNTVSWYQQALGQGPQFIFQYYREEENGRGNFPPRFSGLQFPNYSSELNVNALELDDSALYLCASSSGHNGYTFGSGTRLTVV.

V is TRBV18 and J is TRBJ2-1; a possible D gene is TRBD2 (6 bases). CDR1 and CDR2 (germline): KGHSH, LQKENI. Trimming cost V 7 bases and J 0 bases, with 16 bases left between them. CDR3 length: 16 amino acids. CDR3 coding DNA: TGTGCCAGCTTTATTTCGGGGGAAAGCTCCTACAATGAGCAGTTCTTC. Its translation: CASFISGESSYNEQFF.